This entry concerns a single T cell receptor beta chain. Its antigen is not known. Germline CDR1 reads SGHVS; CDR2 reads FQNEAQ. There are 12 residues in the CDR3. Trimming cost V 1 base and J 8 bases, with 8 bases left between them. 13 Jbeta primers and 60 Vbeta primers were used for the PCR. Assay: immunoSEQ multiplex PCR; the TCRdb copy retains only in-frame clones and omits some. The table records over 100,000 clones, 60% to 85% of them present only once. This specimen comes from a study of cytomegalovirus exposure and HLA in healthy donors. Study context: An early release of data contained 75 million to 90 million unique TCRs, which came from HLA-typed donors. Points from the study as a whole: Some highly shared sequence variants likely arose as a pipeline artifact.

Regarding donors, all were healthy bone marrow donors. This rearrangement joins TRBV7-8 to TRBJ1-1; D unresolved. Sequenced material: PBMCs. The receptor was derived from a woman between 40 and 50 years old in good health and CMV-seropositive. Written as DNA, the CDR3 is TGTGCCAGCAGCTTAGGACACCTAGAAGCTTTCTTT. Protein sequence: CASSLGHLEAFF.